The 32 T cell receptor beta chains below all came from one sample that was sequenced in a study of blood T cell repertoires in COVID-19. Some clones are missing from TCRdb's copy, which holds only in-frame ones; the method was immunoSEQ multiplex PCR. The sample includes more than 200,000 clones, around 89% of them seen just once. The sequencing input was PBMCs or T cells enriched from blood (not recorded which). The receptors were sampled from a woman aged 25-40 years who had recovered from COVID-19.

The rearrangement joins TRBV12-3 or TRBV12-4 to TRBJ2-2; D unclear. V lost 2 bases and J 7 bases, leaving 5 bases between the germline ends. The CDR3 runs 12 residues. CDR3 loop: CASSLLVGELFF. As DNA, the CDR3 is TGTGCCAGCAGTTTACTCGTCGGGGAGCTGTTTTTT.

The CDR3 coding sequence is TGTGCCAGCAGCGGGGACAGGGCGGGCTACGAGCAGTACTTC. This codes for CASSGDRAGYEQYF. This rearrangement joins TRBV5-6 to TRBJ2-7; 9 bases line up with TRBD1. With 4 bases clipped from V and 3 bases from J, the junction kept 5 bases outside the gene matches. This CDR3 has 14 amino acids. CDR1 SGHDT and CDR2 YYEEEE come from the germline V gene.

The chain joins TRBV30 to TRBJ2-4; 8 nucleotides agree with TRBD1. This CDR3 region has 15 residues. Germline loops: CDR1 GTSNPN, CDR2 SVGIG (reference sequence). V was clipped by 1 base and J by 2 bases; unmatched bases: 4. The CDR3 coding sequence is TGTGCCTGGAGTGCAGACAGGGGACCCAAAAACATTCAGTACTTC. Protein: CAWSADRGPKNIQYF.

The J gene is TRBJ2-5, the V gene TRBV28, with unresolved D. V was trimmed by 1 base and J by 2 bases, leaving 5 bases between them. CDR1 MDHEN and CDR2 SYDVKM come from the germline V gene. The CDR3 extends over 13 amino acids. The CDR3 region is CASSLSSQETQYF. The CDR3 DNA reads as TGTGCCAGCAGTTTATCATCACAAGAGACCCAGTACTTC. The whole variable domain, filled in from reference TRBV28 and TRBJ2-5, reads DVKVTQSSRYLVKRTGEKVFLECVQDMDHENMFWYRQDPGLGLRLIYFSYDVKMKEKGDIPEGYSVSREKKERFSLILESASTNQTSMYLCASSLSSQETQYFGPGTRLLVL.

Written as DNA, the CDR3 is TGTGCCATCAGTGAGGGAGGATCTAGCAGCACAGATACGCAGTATTTT. Residues: CAISEGGSSSTDTQYF. The chain links TRBV10-3 to TRBJ2-3, with D tentatively TRBD2 (5 bases). The V end was cut by 2 bases, the J end by 0 bases, with 12 bases between. Germline lookup yields CDR1 ENHRY and CDR2 SYGVKD. There are 16 residues in the CDR3.

This sequence joins TRBV18 and TRBJ2-1, with TRBD1 matching 9 bases. The CDR3 loop spans 15 amino acids. The V gene end was trimmed by 6 bases and the J gene end by 7 bases; junction bases not matched to a gene: 10. Germline V lookup: CDR1 KGHSH, CDR2 LQKENI. CDR3 in amino acids: CASSRAGQGRNEQFF. CDR3 bases: TGTGCCAGCTCTCGCGCCGGACAGGGGCGTAATGAGCAGTTCTTC. The whole variable domain, remainder taken from reference TRBV18 and TRBJ2-1, is NAGVMQNPRHLVRRRGQEARLRCSPMKGHSHVYWYRQLPEEGLKFMVYLQKENIIDESGMPKERFSAEFPKEGPSILRIQQVVRGDSAAYFCASSRAGQGRNEQFFGPGTRLTVL.

The J gene is TRBJ2-7, the V gene TRBV29-1; TRBD1 agrees at 8 bases. V was pared by 7 bases and J by 2 bases, with 7 bases of the junction left unmatched. Germline V CDR1 and CDR2: SQVTM, ANQGSEA. The CDR3 runs to 13 residues. The CDR3 sequence is CSAEDRATYEQYF. In DNA form, the CDR3 reads TGCAGCGCCGAGGACAGGGCTACCTACGAGCAGTACTTC.

This clone was observed once. This chain joins TRBV11-1 and TRBJ2-1; no firm D call. The CDR3 length is 14 residues. Per germline, CDR1 SGHAT and CDR2 FQDESV (reference sequence). Deletions cut 3 bases from V and 1 base from J, with 7 bases between. The chain's CDR3 is CASSFSTSYNEQFF. CDR3 in DNA: TGTGCCAGCAGCTTTTCGACTTCCTACAATGAGCAGTTCTTC.

This clone was detected a few times. The rearrangement joins TRBV5-1 to TRBJ2-7; a weak D match, TRBD2 (6 bases). Trimming cost V 0 bases and J 3 bases, with 16 bases left between them. This CDR3 is built from 16 residues. The germline CDR1 and CDR2 sequences are SGHRS and YFSETQ. The CDR3 DNA reads as TGCGCCAGCAGCTTGGCCTTAGGACTAAAATTCTACGAGCAGTACTTC. It specifies CASSLALGLKFYEQYF.

V and J are TRBV19 and TRBJ1-6; 8 bases match TRBD1. Trimming removed 3 bases from V and 6 bases from J; junction bases left unmatched: 1. Germline CDR1 LNHDA, CDR2 SQIVND (reference sequence). This CDR3 has 14 residues. The CDR3 reads CASSIDRGNSPLHF. The CDR3 region has the DNA TGTGCCAGTAGTATTGACAGGGGTAATTCACCCCTCCACTTT. Full variable domain (rest looked up from reference TRBV19 and TRBJ1-6): DGGITQSPKYLFRKEGQNVTLSCEQNLNHDAMYWYRQDPGQGLRLIYYSQIVNDFQKGDIAEGYSVSREKKESFPLTVTSAQKNPTAFYLCASSIDRGNSPLHFGNGTRLTVT.

The V call is TRBV30, the J call TRBJ1-5, with D tentatively TRBD1 (6 bases). This CDR3 spans 19 amino acids. Per germline, CDR1 GTSNPN and CDR2 SVGIG (reference sequence). The V gene lost 1 base and the J gene lost 0 bases, with 22 bases spanning the gap. CDR3 sequence (DNA): TGTGCCTGGAGTGAACTGACAGGTGGTCCGCGGTATAGCAATCAGCCCCAGCATTTT. Protein sequence: CAWSELTGGPRYSNQPQHF.

CDR3 coding DNA: TGTGCCAGCAGCGGTAGCGGGAGGGCGTCCTACAATGAGCAGTTCTTC. Residues: CASSGSGRASYNEQFF. The chain couples TRBV9 to TRBJ2-1; 11 nucleotides match TRBD2. The CDR3 is 16 amino acids. Per germline, CDR1 SGDLS and CDR2 YYNGEE. V gave up 3 bases and J gave up 1 base; unmatched junction bases: 3.

In its sample, this clone was seen a few times. The chain recombines TRBV5-1 with TRBJ2-2; 9 positions match TRBD2. Losses at the gene ends were 2 bases for V and 5 bases for J; bases not matched to a gene: 4. CDR3 length equals 15 residues. Germline CDR1 is SGHRS and CDR2 is YFSETQ. Here the CDR3 reads CASSLRGRGTGELFF. CDR3 nucleotide sequence: TGCGCCAGCAGCTTACGCGGGAGGGGTACCGGGGAGCTGTTTTTT.

The chain carries TRBV7-9 and TRBJ1-2; 9 positions agree with TRBD1. V shed 6 bases and J 4 bases; nucleotides not matched to a gene: 3. CDR1 and CDR2 (germline): SEHNR, FQNEAQ (reference sequence). This CDR3 comprises 13 residues. This CDR3 is CASSPDRGYGYTF. The CDR3 bases are TGTGCCAGCAGTCCGGACAGGGGCTATGGCTACACCTTC.

The chain is built from TRBV30 and TRBJ2-2; D is unclear. The V end was cut by 3 bases, the J end by 7 bases, with 12 bases between. Germline CDR1 and CDR2: GTSNPN and SVGIG (reference sequence). The CDR3 contains 13 residues. CDR3 nucleotide sequence: TGTGCCTGGAGCTCGGGTCTTGGCGGGGAGCTGTTTTTT. Protein: CAWSSGLGGELFF.

The chain joins TRBV7-2 to TRBJ2-7; perhaps TRBD1 as D (6 bases). CDR1 SGHTA and CDR2 FQGNSA come from the germline V gene. The CDR3 is 15 amino acids. Trimming left V 1 base short and J 2 bases short, with 12 bases between. CDR3 residues: CASSLVGTRTYEQYF. The CDR3, as DNA: TGTGCCAGCAGCTTAGTCGGGACAAGGACCTACGAGCAGTACTTC. Full variable domain (remainder filled in from reference TRBV7-2 and TRBJ2-7): GAGVSQSPSNKVTEKGKDVELRCDPISGHTALYWYRQSLGQGLEFLIYFQGNSAPDKSGLPSDRFSAERTGGSVSTLTIQRTQQEDSAVYLCASSLVGTRTYEQYFGPGTRLTVT.

The chain employs TRBV6-5 and TRBJ1-4; possibly TRBD1 for D (6 bases). This CDR3 region has 15 residues. Germline assignment: CDR1 MNHEY and CDR2 SVGAGI. Trimming removed 0 bases from V and 8 bases from J, with 13 bases in between. As DNA, the CDR3 is TGTGCCAGCAGTTACTCGTTCAGACAGGACGAAAAACTGTTTTTT. This encodes CASSYSFRQDEKLFF.

V gene TRBV5-6 combines with J gene TRBJ1-5; possibly TRBD1 for D (5 bases). CDR3 size: 15 residues. V was pared by 3 bases and J by 1 base, with 11 bases between. CDR1 SGHDT and CDR2 YYEEEE come from the germline V gene. The CDR3 DNA follows: TGTGCCAGCAGCTCGGGGGGTCGGAGCAATCAGCCCCAGCATTTT. Amino acids: CASSSGGRSNQPQHF.

V and J are TRBV19 and TRBJ1-5; D is possibly TRBD1 (6 bases). CDR3 length: 12 residues. V shed 7 bases and J shed 4 bases, with 8 bases lying between them. Germline lookup yields CDR1 LNHDA and CDR2 SQIVND (reference sequence). This chain's CDR3 is CASTTGNQPQHF. CDR3 DNA: TGTGCCAGTACGACAGGAAATCAGCCCCAGCATTTT.

This clone appeared once. J is TRBJ2-2 and V is TRBV18, with 7 bases aligning to TRBD2. Germline V lookup: CDR1 KGHSH, CDR2 LQKENI. This CDR3 spans 18 amino acids. V lost 6 bases to trimming and J lost 0 bases; unmatched junction nucleotides: 13. The CDR3 nucleotides read TGTGCCAGCTCCCGGGAGGAGGCTAGCGGCCCGAACACCGGGGAGCTGTTTTTT. It translates to CASSREEASGPNTGELFF.

In DNA, the CDR3 is TGTGCCAGCTCACCAAATCTAGGGGGCGACTACGAGCAGTACTTC. Translation gives CASSPNLGGDYEQYF. This rearrangement joins TRBV18 to TRBJ2-7; 7 bases fit TRBD1. The CDR3 has 15 amino acids. Germline CDR1 reads KGHSH; CDR2 reads LQKENI. V dropped 2 bases and J dropped 3; count of bases not matched to a gene: 7.

This clone was seen once. The genes are TRBV18 and TRBJ1-4; D gene ambiguous. Germline V lookup: CDR1 KGHSH, CDR2 LQKENI. The CDR3 length is 16 residues. V lost 3 bases, J lost 1 base, and 12 bases lay in between. The CDR3 loop reads CASSPLSPGTNEKLFF. DNA for the CDR3: TGTGCCAGCTCACCCCTCTCCCCGGGAACTAATGAAAAACTGTTTTTT.

The chain has TRBV25-1 and TRBJ2-7; 8 bases are shared with TRBD2. Germline CDR1 and CDR2: MGHDK and SYGVNS. The CDR3 spans 15 residues. The J segment lost 4 bases and the V segment lost 3 bases, leaving 8 bases of the junction unmatched. CDR3 bases: TGTGCCAGCAGTGAGACCAGCGGGAGCGAGTACGAGCAGTACTTC. Translating it yields CASSETSGSEYEQYF.

The CDR3 protein is CASSRDSDSNQPQHF. Here the CDR3 DNA reads TGTGCCAGCAGCCGCGACAGTGATAGCAATCAGCCCCAGCATTTT. V usage is TRBV27 and J usage is TRBJ1-5, with D perhaps TRBD1 (5 bases). The CDR3 runs to 15 residues. The germline V and J ends were trimmed by 6 bases and 0 bases, with 12 bases remaining between them. Germline V gene lookup returns CDR1 MNHEY and CDR2 SMNVEV (reference sequence).

CDR3 in DNA: TGTGCCAGCACTCCCACGGGGAGGACCCTCGCGGGGCACTACGAGCAGTACTTC. This codes for CASTPTGRTLAGHYEQYF. The rearrangement uses TRBV28 and TRBJ2-7; maybe TRBD2 (6 bases). V lost 7 bases to trimming and J lost 3 bases, with 28 bases between them. Germline V gives CDR1 MDHEN, CDR2 SYDVKM. This CDR3 is built from 18 residues.

The chain is built from TRBV7-8 and TRBJ2-5; TRBD2 matches 15 bases. Germline assignment: CDR1 SGHVS and CDR2 FQNEAQ. Losses at the gene ends were 4 bases for V and 3 bases for J; bases not matched to a gene: 3. The CDR3 totals 16 residues. CDR3: CASSWGLAGGEETQYF. CDR3 sequence (DNA): TGTGCCAGCAGCTGGGGACTAGCGGGAGGAGAAGAGACCCAGTACTTC.

This chain uses TRBV21-1 with TRBJ2-2; the tabulated D call, TRBD2, remains unverified against the DNA. TRBV21-1 is shown as a pseudogene. The CDR3 totals 16 residues. For the CDR3, the DNA is TGTGCCAGCAGCAAAGGATCGGGGGCGAACACCGGGGAGCTGTTTTTT. Encoded protein: CASSKGSGANTGELFF.

This chain links TRBV19 with TRBJ1-1; 7 bases line up with TRBD1. The CDR3 runs to 12 residues. Germline V gene lookup returns CDR1 LNHDA and CDR2 SQIVND (reference sequence). Unmatched junction bases numbered 4, after V lost 8 bases and J lost 4 bases. Here the CDR3 reads CASEQGPTEAFF. For the CDR3, the DNA is TGTGCCAGTGAACAGGGGCCCACTGAAGCTTTCTTT.

The chain carries TRBV4-2 and TRBJ2-3; a weak D match, TRBD1 (6 bases). The length of the CDR3 is 13 residues. V lost 6 bases and J lost 1, with 8 bases in between. Germline V lookup: CDR1 LGHNA, CDR2 YNFKEQ. CDR3 coding DNA: TGTGCCAGCAGGGGGGCCGGCACAGATACGCAGTATTTT. This gives the protein CASRGAGTDTQYF.

This clone appeared once. V gene TRBV6-2 or TRBV6-3 combines with J gene TRBJ1-5; 9 positions agree with TRBD1. The CDR3 is made up of 15 amino acids. The germline V gene has CDR1 MNHEY and CDR2 SVGEGT. V trimming: 5 bases; J trimming: 4 bases; junction bases outside the gene matches: 6. The CDR3 reads CASSRGQGLNQPQHF. The DNA for the CDR3 is TGTGCCAGCAGTAGGGGACAGGGCTTAAATCAGCCCCAGCATTTT.

This clone was detected a few times. V usage is TRBV28 and J usage is TRBJ1-2; TRBD1 might be the D (6 bases). The germline V and J ends were trimmed by 6 bases and 2 bases, with 25 bases remaining between them. CDR3 length: 18 residues. From germline, CDR1 is MDHEN and CDR2 SYDVKM. The CDR3 nucleotides are TGTGCCAGCAGGACGACCGGGACACCGACTTTCTCAAACTATGGCTACACCTTC. Translated: CASRTTGTPTFSNYGYTF.

The chain uses TRBV29-1 and TRBJ2-7; a possible D gene is TRBD2 (5 bases). V lost 3 bases and J lost 2, with 8 bases in between. This CDR3 comprises 12 residues. Germline CDR1 is SQVTM and CDR2 is ANQGSEA. The CDR3 protein is CSVEDSAYEQYF. The CDR3 nucleotides are TGCAGCGTTGAGGACTCCGCCTACGAGCAGTACTTC.